The 14 T cell receptor beta chains in this list originate from one sample, sequenced in a study of T cell responses to AZD1222 COVID-19 vaccine. The assay was immunoSEQ multiplex PCR, and TCRdb's table has in-frame clones only and misses some. The table has 150,000 to 200,000 clones, 90% to 95% seen once; the top ten hold 9.2%. The sequencing here drew on peripheral blood, taken on day 0 of AZD1222 vaccination. The origin of the receptors is an adult in good health.

The V and J genes are TRBV11-2 and TRBJ1-6; D is perhaps TRBD1 (6 bases). Trimming removed 0 bases from V and 3 bases from J, with 12 bases in between. CDR1 SGHAT and CDR2 FQNNGV come from the germline V gene. This CDR3 spans 17 amino acids. CDR3: CASSLDSRDIYNSPLHF. The CDR3 nucleotides read TGTGCCAGCAGCTTAGACTCGAGGGACATCTATAATTCACCCCTCCACTTT.

V is TRBV21-1 and J is TRBJ2-1; TRBD2, the D gene given by the table, was not confirmed from the DNA. TRBV21-1 is a listed pseudogene. CDR3 length: 14 residues. The CDR3 nucleotides are TGTGCCAGCAGCACGAGCCAATCCTACAATGAGCAGTTCTTC. Residues: CASSTSQSYNEQFF.

The chain is built from TRBV29-1 and TRBJ1-1, with 8 bases matching TRBD1. This CDR3 has 12 amino acids. Germline V gene lookup returns CDR1 SQVTM and CDR2 ANQGSEA. V dropped 2 bases and J dropped 4; count of bases not matched to a gene: 0. The CDR3 sequence is CSVETGGTEAFF. The CDR3 coding sequence is TGCAGCGTTGAAACAGGGGGCACTGAAGCTTTCTTT.

This rearrangement joins TRBV7-8 to TRBJ2-7; TRBD2 agrees at 7 bases. Trimming cost V 5 bases and J 0 bases; bases outside gene matches: 10. Germline CDR1 and CDR2: SGHVS and FQNEAQ. The length of the CDR3 is 16 residues. The CDR3 nucleotides read TGTGCCAGCAGCCCCCCCGAAGCGGGAACCTCCTACGAGCAGTACTTC. Translated: CASSPPEAGTSYEQYF. The full variable domain, rest sourced from reference TRBV7-8 and TRBJ2-7, is GAGVSQSPRYKVAKRGQDVALRCDPISGHVSLFWYQQALGQGPEFLTYFQNEAQLDKSGLPSDRFFAERPEGSVSTLKIQRTQQEDSAVYLCASSPPEAGTSYEQYFGPGTRLTVT.

The V gene is TRBV2, the J gene TRBJ1-2; D ambiguous. The CDR3 extends over 14 amino acids. V lost 0 bases and J lost 4, with 9 bases in between. CDR1 is SNHLY and CDR2 is FYNNEI in the germline V gene. Here the CDR3 reads CASSEAVGIYGYTF. CDR3 sequence (DNA): TGTGCCAGCAGTGAAGCGGTAGGAATCTATGGCTACACCTTC. Full variable domain (rest looked up from reference TRBV2 and TRBJ1-2): EPEVTQTPSHQVTQMGQEVILRCVPISNHLYFYWYRQILGQKVEFLVSFYNNEISEKSEIFDDQFSVERPDGSNFTLKIRSTKLEDSAMYFCASSEAVGIYGYTFGSGTRLTVV.

As regards this clone: One end of the junction fails to match germline, which may point to a read error. This chain uses TRBV7-8 with TRBJ1-1; D gene unclear. Germline V gene data show CDR1 as SGHVS and CDR2 as FQNEAQ. The CDR3 length is 10 residues. This CDR3 reads CASSRGELIF. The CDR3 DNA reads as TGTGCCAGCAGCCGGGGAGAGCTCATCTTT. Filled out from reference TRBV7-8 and TRBJ1-1, the complete variable domain reads GAGVSQSPRYKVAKRGQDVALRCDPISGHVSLFWYQQALGQGPEFLTYFQNEAQLDKSGLPSDRFFAERPEGSVSTLKIQRTQQEDSAVYLCASSRGELIFGQGTRLTVV.

The gene calls are TRBV27 and TRBJ1-1; possibly TRBD1 for D (5 bases). The germline CDR1 and CDR2 sequences are MNHEY and SMNVEV (reference sequence). The V end lost 5 bases, the J end lost 8 bases, and 18 bases lay between the germline ends. The CDR3 totals 14 residues. Written as DNA, the CDR3 is TGTGCCAGCAGTGCAGGGTCCAGTCAAGCCGAAGCTTTCTTT. Its protein is CASSAGSSQAEAFF.

The chain recombines TRBV2 with TRBJ1-3; D gene ambiguous. Trimming stripped 6 bases from V and 0 bases from J, with 9 bases between. The CDR3 is 14 amino acids. CDR1 and CDR2 (germline): SNHLY, FYNNEI. CDR3 in amino acids: CASRAGSSGNTIYF. The CDR3 region has the DNA TGTGCCAGCAGAGCGGGGAGCTCTGGAAACACCATATATTTT.

In DNA, the CDR3 is TGTGCCAGCAGCTTCGTACTAGCGGGAGGCAACAATGAGCAGTTCTTC. This codes for CASSFVLAGGNNEQFF. The chain employs TRBV7-8 and TRBJ2-1, with TRBD2 matching over 12 bases. Per the germline V gene, CDR1 is SGHVS and CDR2 is FQNEAQ. Germline trimming cut 3 bases from V and 5 bases from J; bases unmatched to any gene: 5. This CDR3 spans 16 amino acids.

Notes on this clone: The same CDR3 also results from other DNA sequences found in this sample. The chain employs TRBV5-1 and TRBJ2-1; 8 bases agree with TRBD2. V shed 2 bases and J 2 bases; nucleotides not matched to a gene: 3. CDR3 length: 15 amino acids. Germline-derived CDR1 and CDR2 are SGHRS and YFSETQ. This chain's CDR3 is CASSLSGGTYNEQFF. CDR3 sequence (DNA): TGCGCCAGCAGCTTAAGCGGGGGCACCTACAATGAGCAGTTCTTC.

Only one count was recorded for this clone. V and J are TRBV6-5 and TRBJ1-5, with a tentative D call TRBD1 (6 bases). This CDR3 contains 14 residues. The germline V and J ends were trimmed by 5 bases and 3 bases, with 11 bases remaining between them. CDR1 MNHEY and CDR2 SVGAGI come from the germline V gene. The DNA for the CDR3 is TGTGCCAGCAGTCCTTCAGGGGACAATCAGCCCCAGCATTTT. Amino acids: CASSPSGDNQPQHF.

The rearrangement joins TRBV15 to TRBJ1-1; D possibly corresponds to TRBD1 (5 bases). The CDR3 loop spans 15 amino acids. V was cut by 4 bases and J by 4 bases, with 16 bases left in between. Germline V gene sequence: CDR1 LNHNV, CDR2 YYDKDF (reference sequence). DNA of the CDR3: TGTGCCACCAGCAAAGATCGGGTGGGGACCACTGAAGCTTTCTTT. Protein product: CATSKDRVGTTEAFF.

The chain links TRBV7-3 to TRBJ2-2; a possible D gene is TRBD2 (5 bases). The germline V gene has CDR1 SGHTA and CDR2 FQGTGA. The CDR3 contains 15 residues. V was clipped by 0 bases and J by 6 bases, with 11 bases between them. CDR3 amino acids: CASSLTRDGAGELFF. The CDR3 region has the DNA TGTGCCAGCAGCTTAACGAGGGATGGGGCCGGGGAGCTGTTTTTT.

The chain joins TRBV30 to TRBJ1-4; D gene ambiguous. CDR1 is GTSNPN and CDR2 is SVGIG in the germline V gene (reference sequence). V was cut by 6 bases and J by 1 base, with 6 bases left in between. The CDR3 has 12 amino acids. The DNA for the CDR3 is TGTGCCTGTGGTAGAACTAATGAAAAACTGTTTTTT. Translated, it gives CACGRTNEKLFF.